This T cell receptor (beta chain) is drawn from a study of early T cells in non-severe SARS-CoV-2 infection. The overall study: Chains were unpaired, as sequencing was done on bulk RNA from unsorted whole blood. Study-wide points: Private and CD4 specificities were missed by VDJdb matching, skewed to anti-spike CD8.

Individual cDNA molecules received unique molecular identifiers. TCRdb redid the calling of the 5' RACE reads with MiXCR, one entry per CDR3 protein. The sample lists about 110,000 distinct CDR3 sequences, roughly 12% seen once, with less than 4.5% in the top ten. This clonotype has more than one count but fewer than ten. Its antigen is currently unknown. V shed 5 bases and J shed 10 bases, with 15 bases lying between them. Germline values: CDR1 MDHEN, CDR2 SYDVKM. This CDR3 has 13 residues. This TCR was recovered from an adult who was a healthcare worker with PCR-confirmed SARS-CoV-2 infection or an uninfected control (not recorded which). The V gene is TRBV28, the J gene TRBJ2-1; D is undetermined. Sequencing was performed on whole blood, taken at baseline. This chain's CDR3 is CASSPSRWVEQFF. DNA of the CDR3: TGTGCCAGCAGTCCCTCCCGCTGGGTGGAGCAGTTCTTC.